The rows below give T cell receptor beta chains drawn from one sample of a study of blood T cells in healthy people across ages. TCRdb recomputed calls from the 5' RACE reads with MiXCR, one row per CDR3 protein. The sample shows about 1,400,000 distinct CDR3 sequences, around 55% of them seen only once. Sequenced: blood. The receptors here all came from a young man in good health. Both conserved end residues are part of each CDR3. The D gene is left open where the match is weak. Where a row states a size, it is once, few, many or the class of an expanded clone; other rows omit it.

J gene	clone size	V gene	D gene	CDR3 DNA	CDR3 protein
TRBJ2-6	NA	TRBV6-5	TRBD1	TGTGCCAGCAGACGGGACAGCTCTGGGGCCAACGTCCTGACTTTC	CASRRDSSGANVLTF
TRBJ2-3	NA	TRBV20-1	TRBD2	TGCAGTCAAATAGCCCCGCTGGGACTAGCGGGAGGAGATACGCAGTATTTT	CSQIAPLGLAGGDTQYF
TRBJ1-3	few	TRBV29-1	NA	TGCAGCGTTGGGGGCATCGGGATTGGAAACACCATATATTTT	CSVGGIGIGNTIYF
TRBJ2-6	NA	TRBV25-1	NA	TGTGCCAGCACAGACCCATTCTCCGTCCTGACTTTC	CASTDPFSVLTF
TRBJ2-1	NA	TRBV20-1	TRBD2	TGCAGTGCTAGAGATCCCAGCGGGGTCCACAATGAGCAGTTCTTC	CSARDPSGVHNEQFF
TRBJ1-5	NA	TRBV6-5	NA	TGTGCCAGCAGGAGCGGTAGCAATCAGCCCCAGCATTTT	CASRSGSNQPQHF
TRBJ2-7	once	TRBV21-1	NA	TGTGCCAGCAGCAAAGTGGGGGTTGGGGAGGACGAGCAGTACTTC	CASSKVGVGEDEQYF
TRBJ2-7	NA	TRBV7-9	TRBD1	TGTGCCAGCAGCTTAGTGGAGGACAGGGGGCTATACGAGCAGTACTTC	CASSLVEDRGLYEQYF
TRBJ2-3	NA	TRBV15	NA	TGTGCCACCAGCAGAGACCACTCGTCCAATACGCAGTATTTT	CATSRDHSSNTQYF
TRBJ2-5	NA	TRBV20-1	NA	TGCAGTGCTAGAGATAGCACACAACGAGGGGAGCAGTACTTC	CSARDSTQRGEQYF
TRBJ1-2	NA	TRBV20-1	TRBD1	TGCAGTGCTAGAGTACAGGGGGCCTATGGCTACACCTTC	CSARVQGAYGYTF
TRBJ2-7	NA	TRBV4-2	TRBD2	TGTGCCAGCAGCCAAGCCGGGACTACCGGGAGCATTGACTACGAGCAGTACTTC	CASSQAGTTGSIDYEQYF
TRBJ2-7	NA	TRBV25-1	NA	TGTGCCAGCATCGGGACCACGGGCTACGAGCAGTACTTC	CASIGTTGYEQYF
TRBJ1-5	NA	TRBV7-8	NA	TGTGCCAGCAGCCCCCCTGGGGGTTGGGCGAATCAGCCCCAGCATTTT	CASSPPGGWANQPQHF
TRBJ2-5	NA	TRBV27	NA	TGTGCCAGCAGTCCGACAGGATGGTCGGAGACCCAGTACTTC	CASSPTGWSETQYF
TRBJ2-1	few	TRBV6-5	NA	TGTGCCAGCAGTTACTCTTCTCACAATGAGCAGTTCTTC	CASSYSSHNEQFF
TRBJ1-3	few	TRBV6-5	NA	TGTGCCACCCTATCGGGGAGCACCATATATTTT	CATLSGSTIYF
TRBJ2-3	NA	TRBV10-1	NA	TGCGCCAGCAGTGATGCCCGGCGGACCACAGATACGCAGTATTTT	CASSDARRTTDTQYF
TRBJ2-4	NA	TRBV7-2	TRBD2	TGTGCCAGCAGCTTAATAGGGACTAGGACCCTCTTAGCCAAAAACATTCAGTACTTC	CASSLIGTRTLLAKNIQYF
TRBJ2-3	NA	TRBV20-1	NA	TGCAGTGCTAATCTTGGGGGGTCTAGCACAGATACGCAGTATTTT	CSANLGGSSTDTQYF
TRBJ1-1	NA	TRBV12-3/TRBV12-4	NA	TGTGCCAGCAGTTACATCCTGAACACTGAAGCTTTCTTT	CASSYILNTEAFF
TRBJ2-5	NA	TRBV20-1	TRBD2	TGCAGTGCTAGAACCGGGACTAGCGGTTCCTTGTACCAAGAGACCCAGTACTTC	CSARTGTSGSLYQETQYF
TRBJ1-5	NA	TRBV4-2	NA	TGTGCCAGCAGCTCCCGACAGGAAAATCAGCCCCAGCATTTT	CASSSRQENQPQHF
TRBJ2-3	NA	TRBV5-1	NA	TGCGCCAGCAGCTTGGACCCCCTAGATACGCAGTATTTT	CASSLDPLDTQYF
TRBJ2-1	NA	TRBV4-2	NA	TGTGCCAGCAGCCAAGACGGAGTCCGCAGCGAGACCCAGTTCTTC	CASSQDGVRSETQFF
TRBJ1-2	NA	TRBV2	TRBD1	TGTGCCAGCAGGAGGGGACAGGGGATCCCCTATGGCTACACCTTC	CASRRGQGIPYGYTF
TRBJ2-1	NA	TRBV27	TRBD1	TGTGCCAGCAGGGCCAGTAGGACAGGGGTAGCGGGCGAGCAGTTCTTC	CASRASRTGVAGEQFF
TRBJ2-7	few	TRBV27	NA	TGTGCCAGCAGTTTAATAGGACAGAACTACGAGCAGTACTTC	CASSLIGQNYEQYF
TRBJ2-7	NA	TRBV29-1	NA	TGCAGCGTTCGGTTGGGACTCAGCTCCTACGAGCAGTACTTC	CSVRLGLSSYEQYF
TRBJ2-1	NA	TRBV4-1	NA	TGCGCCAGCAGCCAAGGGGTGCTAGGTGAGCAGTTCTTC	CASSQGVLGEQFF
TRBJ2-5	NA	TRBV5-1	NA	TGCGCCAGCAGCCGCGCTAGGGGCGACCAAGAGACCCAGTACTTC	CASSRARGDQETQYF
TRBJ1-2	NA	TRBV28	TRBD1	TGTGCCAGCAGAAACGGGACAGCCCGCCCCTCCTATGGCTACACCTTC	CASRNGTARPSYGYTF
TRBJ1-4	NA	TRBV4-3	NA	TGCGCCAGCAGCCAAGACATCGGACGGGAAAAACTGTTTTTT	CASSQDIGREKLFF
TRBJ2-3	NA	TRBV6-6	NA	TGTGCCAGCACCTACGGGGGGCTGTCGGTATACACAGATACGCAGTATTTT	CASTYGGLSVYTDTQYF
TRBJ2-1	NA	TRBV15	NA	TGTGCCACCAGCGTACAGGCGAGCTACAATGAGCAGTTCTTC	CATSVQASYNEQFF
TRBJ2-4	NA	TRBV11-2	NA	TGTGCCAGCAGCTCCTGGACCGAACTAGCCAAAAACATTCAGTACTTC	CASSSWTELAKNIQYF
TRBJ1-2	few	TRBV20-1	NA	TGCAGTGCCCAGACCCGGGACACCTTCTATGGCTACACCTTC	CSAQTRDTFYGYTF
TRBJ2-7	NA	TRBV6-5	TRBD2	TGTGCCAGCAGTTGCCCCCAGCGGGAGGTTTCCTACGAGCAGTACTTC	CASSCPQREVSYEQYF
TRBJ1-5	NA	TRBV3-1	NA	TGTGCCAGCAGCCCCCGGGACAAAGATCAGCCCCAGCATTTT	CASSPRDKDQPQHF
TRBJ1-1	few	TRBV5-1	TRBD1	TGCGCCAGCAGCTTTGGGACAGCTGAAGCTTTCTTT	CASSFGTAEAFF
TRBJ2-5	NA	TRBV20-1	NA	TGCAGTGCTAGAGGCTGGCTACAAGAGACCCAGTACTTC	CSARGWLQETQYF
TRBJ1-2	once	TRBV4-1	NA	TGCGCCAGCACAGATTACTATGGCTACACCTTC	CASTDYYGYTF
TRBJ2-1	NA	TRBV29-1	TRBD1	TGCAGCGTTGGGGTGGCAGCCGGGACAGAGACCAATGAGCAGTTCTTC	CSVGVAAGTETNEQFF
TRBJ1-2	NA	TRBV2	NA	TGTGCCAGCAGTCGGAACCCCGGGACTCGAAGCGTCTACACCTTC	CASSRNPGTRSVYTF
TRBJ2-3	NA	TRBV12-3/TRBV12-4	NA	TGTGCCAGCATTTCTGACAGAAGAGGGACTGCAGATACGCAGTATTTT	CASISDRRGTADTQYF